The 17 T cell receptor beta chains below were found in one sample sequenced in a study of CXCR3-negative and CXCR3-positive naive CD8 T cells. These receptors are not linked to any known antigen. Findings and limits, study-wide: More hydrophobic TRB CDR3s occurred in CXCR3-positive than in CXCR3-negative naive cells.

Via 5' RACE with UMI labels, TRB cDNA libraries were prepared. Reanalyzing the 5' RACE reads, TCRdb keeps one entry per CDR3 protein, without DNA. This sample contains about 120,000 distinct CDR3 sequences. The source material was naive CXCR3+ CD8+ T cells from blood. Described subset: CD45RO-CCR7+CD27+CD95- naive CD8+ T cells expressing CXCR3 (TNR3+). These receptors were collected from a human donor in good health. Some clones in this sample may be carry-over from other donors' samples.

The V and J genes are TRBV14 and TRBJ1-4; absent DNA, TCRdb's TRBD1 call cannot be checked. This CDR3 is 12 amino acids long. Germline assignment: CDR1 SGHDN and CDR2 FVKESK. CDR3 sequence reads: CASSQGSGLLFF.

The chain uses TRBV25-1 and TRBJ2-7. The CDR3 covers 12 residues. CDR1 and CDR2 from the germline V gene are MGHDK and SYGVNS. The CDR3 loop is CASSESPYEQYF.

V usage is TRBV13 and J usage is TRBJ2-5. This CDR3 comprises 13 residues. The germline V gene encodes CDR1 PRHDT and CDR2 FYEKMQ (reference sequence). CDR3 amino acids: CASRLRVGETQYF.

The V call is TRBV7-9, the J call TRBJ2-7; with no DNA, the TCRdb D assignment of TRBD2 cannot be verified. The V gene's germline CDR1 is SEHNR and CDR2 FQNEAQ (reference sequence). There are 15 residues in the CDR3. The CDR3 is CASSDGTSGDYEQYF.

CDR3 amino acids: CSVSGTGGYEQYF. The rearrangement uses TRBV29-1 and TRBJ2-7; TCRdb's D gene call, TRBD1, goes unchecked for lack of DNA. The CDR3 sequence is 13 residues long. Germline V gives CDR1 SQVTM, CDR2 ANQGSEA.

The chain combines TRBV13 with TRBJ2-3. Germline V gene data show CDR1 as PRHDT and CDR2 as FYEKMQ (reference sequence). This CDR3 region has 16 residues. The CDR3: CASSTRTSGGTDTQYF.

CDR3 amino acids: CASSQWDFRVEETQYF. The rearrangement uses TRBV23-1 and TRBJ2-5; there is no DNA to check the TCRdb D call of TRBD2. Being an ORF, TRBV23-1 has a function that is uncertain. The CDR3 has 16 amino acids.

The V call is TRBV13, the J call TRBJ1-1; TCRdb's D call of TRBD1 is untestable without DNA. The CDR3 spans 17 residues. CDR1 and CDR2 (germline): PRHDT, FYEKMQ (reference sequence). The CDR3 loop is CASSSPLGEGMNTEAFF.

This sequence joins TRBV4-2 and TRBJ2-5; the TRBD2 assignment by TCRdb is unverifiable without DNA. The V gene's germline CDR1 is LGHNA and CDR2 YNFKEQ. The CDR3 is 16 amino acids. This chain's CDR3 is CASSQEREWVEETQYF.

This sequence joins TRBV29-1 and TRBJ2-7; there is no DNA to check the TCRdb D call of TRBD1. CDR1 and CDR2 (germline): SQVTM, ANQGSEA. The CDR3 contains 12 residues. CDR3: CSARDGVYEQYF.

The gene calls are TRBV10-3 and TRBJ2-7. The CDR3 has 14 amino acids. In germline, CDR1 is ENHRY, CDR2 SYGVKD. CDR3 in amino acids: CAISESSILNEQYF.

The chain links TRBV27 to TRBJ2-3; TCRdb outputs TRBD2, but without DNA this stays unchecked. The CDR3 contains 16 residues. In germline, CDR1 is MNHEY, CDR2 SMNVEV (reference sequence). CDR3: CASSARLAPITDTQYF.

This chain connects TRBV6-2 or TRBV6-3 to TRBJ2-7; TCRdb indicates TRBD1, and absent DNA this call remains unverified. Germline-derived CDR1 and CDR2 are MNHEY and SVGEGT. CDR3 size: 16 residues. The CDR3 sequence is CASSGGWTTGNYEQYF.

The chain couples TRBV2 to TRBJ1-5. The CDR3 is 14 amino acids. Germline assignment: CDR1 SNHLY and CDR2 FYNNEI. The CDR3 is CASSEWAGSQPQHF.

The V call is TRBV7-2, the J call TRBJ1-5; TCRdb calls TRBD1, which cannot be checked without DNA. This CDR3 has 16 amino acids. The V gene's germline CDR1 is SGHTA and CDR2 FQGNSA. Here the CDR3 reads CASSREQGVGNQPQHF.

The genes are TRBV5-1 and TRBJ1-5. CDR1 and CDR2 from the germline V gene are SGHRS and YFSETQ. This CDR3 is 13 amino acids long. CDR3 protein: CASSLVWGQPQHF.

The chain has TRBV7-9 and TRBJ2-7. Germline CDR1 SEHNR, CDR2 FQNEAQ (reference sequence). The CDR3 length is 12 residues. The chain's CDR3 is CASSLDPSEQYF.